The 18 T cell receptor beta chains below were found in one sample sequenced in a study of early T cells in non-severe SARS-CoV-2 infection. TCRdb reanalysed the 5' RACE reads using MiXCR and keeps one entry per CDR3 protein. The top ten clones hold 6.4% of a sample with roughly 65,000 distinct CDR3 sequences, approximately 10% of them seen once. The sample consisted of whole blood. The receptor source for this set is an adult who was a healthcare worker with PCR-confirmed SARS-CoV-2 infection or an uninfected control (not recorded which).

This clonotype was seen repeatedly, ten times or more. The CDR3, as DNA: TGTGCCAGCAGCTTAGATCCAGTCCGATACAATGAGCAGTTCTTC. It yields the protein CASSLDPVRYNEQFF. The V call is TRBV7-8, the J call TRBJ2-1; D gene uncertain. CDR1 and CDR2 from the germline V gene are SGHVS and FQNEAQ. V was shortened by 1 base and J by 4 bases, with 11 bases between the two germline ends. The CDR3 contains 15 residues.

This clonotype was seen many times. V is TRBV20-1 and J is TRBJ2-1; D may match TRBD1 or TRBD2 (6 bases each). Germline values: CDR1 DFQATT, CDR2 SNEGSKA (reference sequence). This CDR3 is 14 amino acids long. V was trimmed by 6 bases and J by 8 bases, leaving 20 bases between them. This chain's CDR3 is CSAAGGRGEDEQFF. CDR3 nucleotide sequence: TGCAGTGCGGCCGGGGGAAGGGGGGAAGATGAGCAGTTCTTC.

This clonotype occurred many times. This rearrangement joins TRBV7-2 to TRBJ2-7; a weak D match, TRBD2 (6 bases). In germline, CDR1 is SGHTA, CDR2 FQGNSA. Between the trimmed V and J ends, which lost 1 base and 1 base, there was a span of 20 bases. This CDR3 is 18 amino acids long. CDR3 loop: CASSLVSPGTSYSYEQYF. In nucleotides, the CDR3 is TGTGCCAGCAGCTTAGTTAGTCCCGGGACTTCTTATTCCTACGAGCAGTACTTC.

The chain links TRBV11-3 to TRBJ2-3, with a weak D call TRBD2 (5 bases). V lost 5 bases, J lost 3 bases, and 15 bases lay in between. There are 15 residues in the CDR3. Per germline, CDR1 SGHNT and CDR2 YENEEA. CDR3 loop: CASSQDWCVTDTQYF. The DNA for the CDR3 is TGTGCCAGCAGCCAGGACTGGTGCGTTACAGATACGCAGTATTTT. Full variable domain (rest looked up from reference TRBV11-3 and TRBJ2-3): EAGVVQSPRYKIIEKKQPVAFWCNPISGHNTLYWYLQNLGQGPELLIRYENEEAVDDSQLPKDRFSAERLKGVDSTLKIQPAELGDSAVYLCASSQDWCVTDTQYFGPGTRLTVL.

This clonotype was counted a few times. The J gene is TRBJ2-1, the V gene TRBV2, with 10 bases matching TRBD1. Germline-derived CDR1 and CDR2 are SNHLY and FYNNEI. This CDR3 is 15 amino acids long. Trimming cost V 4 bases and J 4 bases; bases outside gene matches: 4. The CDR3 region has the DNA TGTGCCAGCAGTGTCGGACAGGGGGTTTACAATGAGCAGTTCTTC. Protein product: CASSVGQGVYNEQFF.

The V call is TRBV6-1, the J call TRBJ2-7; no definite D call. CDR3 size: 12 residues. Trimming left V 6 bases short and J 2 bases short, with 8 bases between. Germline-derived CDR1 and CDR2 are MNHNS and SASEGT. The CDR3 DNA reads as TGTGCCAGCAGGCGGTTGACCTACGAGCAGTACTTC. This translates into CASRRLTYEQYF.

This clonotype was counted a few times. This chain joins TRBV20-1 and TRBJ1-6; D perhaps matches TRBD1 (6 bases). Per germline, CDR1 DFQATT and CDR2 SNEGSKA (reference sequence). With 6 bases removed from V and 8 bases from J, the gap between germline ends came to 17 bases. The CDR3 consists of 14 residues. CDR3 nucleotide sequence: TGCAGTGCAAGGGAGGGCGAGGGGGATTCACCCCTCCACTTT. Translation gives CSAREGEGDSPLHF.

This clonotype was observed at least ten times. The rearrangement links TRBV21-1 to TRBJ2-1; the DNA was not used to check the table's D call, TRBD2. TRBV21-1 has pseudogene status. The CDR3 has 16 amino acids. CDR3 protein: CASSKLPSGRYNEQFF. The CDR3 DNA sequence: TGTGCCAGCAGCAAACTACCTAGCGGGAGGTACAATGAGCAGTTCTTC.

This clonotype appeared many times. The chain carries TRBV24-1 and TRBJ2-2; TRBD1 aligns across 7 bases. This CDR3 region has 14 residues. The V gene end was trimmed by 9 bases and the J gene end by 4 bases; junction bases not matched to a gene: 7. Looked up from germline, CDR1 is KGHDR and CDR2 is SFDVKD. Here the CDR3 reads CATSRQGITGELFF. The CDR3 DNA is TGTGCCACCTCCAGACAGGGTATCACCGGGGAGCTGTTTTTT.

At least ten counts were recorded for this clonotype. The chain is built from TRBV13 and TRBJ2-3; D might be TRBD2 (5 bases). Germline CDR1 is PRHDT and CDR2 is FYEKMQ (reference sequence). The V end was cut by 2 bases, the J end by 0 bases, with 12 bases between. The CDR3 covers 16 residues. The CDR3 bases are TGTGCCAGCAGCTTAAGTACGAGGGCTAGCACAGATACGCAGTATTTT. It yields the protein CASSLSTRASTDTQYF. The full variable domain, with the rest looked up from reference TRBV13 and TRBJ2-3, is AAGVIQSPRHLIKEKRETATLKCYPIPRHDTVYWYQQGPGQDPQFLISFYEKMQSDKGSIPDRFSAQQFSDYHSELNMSSLELGDSALYFCASSLSTRASTDTQYFGPGTRLTVL.

The DNA for the CDR3 is TGCGCCAGCAGAGTTGGGCTCTCTGGAAACACCATATATTTT. It codes for CASRVGLSGNTIYF. The rearrangement links TRBV10-2 to TRBJ1-3; D is undetermined. This CDR3 contains 14 residues. V lost 6 bases, J lost 0 bases, and 9 bases lay in between. Germline V lookup: CDR1 WSHSY, CDR2 SAAADI.

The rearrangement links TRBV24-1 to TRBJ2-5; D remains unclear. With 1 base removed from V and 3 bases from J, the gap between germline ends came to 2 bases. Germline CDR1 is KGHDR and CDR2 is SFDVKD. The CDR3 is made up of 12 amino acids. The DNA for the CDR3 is TGTGCCACCAGTGATTTAGAAGAGACCCAGTACTTC. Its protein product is CATSDLEETQYF.

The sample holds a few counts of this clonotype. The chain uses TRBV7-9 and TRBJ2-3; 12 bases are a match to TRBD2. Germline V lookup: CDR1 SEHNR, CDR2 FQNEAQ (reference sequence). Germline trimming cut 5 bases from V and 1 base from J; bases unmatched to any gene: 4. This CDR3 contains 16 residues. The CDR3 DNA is TGTGCCAGCAGCCCGTGGACTAGCGGGGGCACAGATACGCAGTATTTT. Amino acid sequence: CASSPWTSGGTDTQYF. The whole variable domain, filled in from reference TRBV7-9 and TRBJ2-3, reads DTGVSQNPRHKITKRGQNVTFRCDPISEHNRLYWYRQTLGQGPEFLTYFQNEAQLEKSRLLSDRFSAERPKGSFSTLEIQRTEQGDSAMYLCASSPWTSGGTDTQYFGPGTRLTVL.

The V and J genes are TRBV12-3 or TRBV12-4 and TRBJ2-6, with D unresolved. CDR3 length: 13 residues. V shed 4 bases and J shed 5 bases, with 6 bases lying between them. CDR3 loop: CASSSSRANVLTF. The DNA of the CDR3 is TGTGCCAGCAGTTCGTCCAGGGCCAACGTCCTGACTTTC.

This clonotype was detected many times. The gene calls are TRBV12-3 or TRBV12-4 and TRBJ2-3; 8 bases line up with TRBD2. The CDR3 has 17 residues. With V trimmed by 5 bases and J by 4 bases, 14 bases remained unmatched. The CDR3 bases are TGTGCCAGCAGTCCGGGGAGTGGGCGGGAGGCGGCAGATACGCAGTATTTT. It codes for CASSPGSGREAADTQYF.

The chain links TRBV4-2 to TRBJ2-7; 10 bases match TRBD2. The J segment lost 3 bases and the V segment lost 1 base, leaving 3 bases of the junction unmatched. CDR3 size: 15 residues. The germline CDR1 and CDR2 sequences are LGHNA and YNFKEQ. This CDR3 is CASSQGLAGVYEQYF. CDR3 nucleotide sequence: TGTGCCAGCAGCCAAGGTCTAGCGGGAGTCTACGAGCAGTACTTC.

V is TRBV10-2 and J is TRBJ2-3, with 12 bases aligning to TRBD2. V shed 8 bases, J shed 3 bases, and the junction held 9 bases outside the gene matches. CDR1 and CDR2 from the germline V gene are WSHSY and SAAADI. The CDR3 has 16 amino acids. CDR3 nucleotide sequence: TGCGCCAGCGGCCGGACTAGCGGGATCACAACAGATACGCAGTATTTT. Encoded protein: CASGRTSGITTDTQYF.

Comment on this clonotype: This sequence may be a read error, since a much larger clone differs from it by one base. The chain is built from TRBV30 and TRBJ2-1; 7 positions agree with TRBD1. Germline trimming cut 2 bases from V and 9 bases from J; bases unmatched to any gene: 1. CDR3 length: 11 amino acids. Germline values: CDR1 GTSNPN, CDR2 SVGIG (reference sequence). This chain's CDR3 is CAWSTGVEQFF. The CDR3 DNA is TGTGCCTGGAGTACAGGGGTTGAGCAGTTCTTC.